A single sample gave rise to the 22 T cell receptor beta chains below, sequenced in a study of T-cell reconstitution after alpha-beta-depleted transplantation in children. Unique molecular identifiers were built into the TCRbeta library. TCRdb re-called the PCR reads with MiXCR, one entry per CDR3 protein. The sample holds more than 550,000 distinct CDR3 sequences, roughly a tenth seen once. The specimen comprised PBMCs from the stem cell graft donor, sampled from the stem cell graft. The source of these receptors is a human donor who donated a stem cell graft to a child with acute myeloid leukemia.

Many counts were recorded for this clonotype. This chain links TRBV29-1 with TRBJ2-2; D may match TRBD1 or TRBD2 (5 bases each). V lost 7 bases and J 11 bases, leaving 20 bases between the germline ends. CDR1 is SQVTM, CDR2 ANQGSEA, per germline. The CDR3 is made up of 13 amino acids. The CDR3 is CSAYMGRQLELFF. In DNA, the CDR3 is TGCAGCGCCTACATGGGACGACAGCTAGAGCTGTTTTTT.

V usage is TRBV24-1 and J usage is TRBJ2-3, with D uncertain. The CDR3 length is 12 residues. The germline V gene has CDR1 KGHDR and CDR2 SFDVKD. Trimming took off 4 bases at V and 2 bases at J, with 3 bases between the two ends. In nucleotides, the CDR3 is TGTGCCACCAGTGAATACACAGATACGCAGTATTTT. It is translated as CATSEYTDTQYF.

In its sample, this clonotype was seen a few times. The rearrangement links TRBV20-1 to TRBJ2-5; 7 bases fit TRBD2. This CDR3 is 18 amino acids long. Germline V gene lookup returns CDR1 DFQATT and CDR2 SNEGSKA (reference sequence). The J segment lost 5 bases and the V segment lost 1 base, leaving 19 bases of the junction unmatched. CDR3 DNA: TGCAGTGCTAGAGGGGGGGTATTAGGCGGGAGAGATGGGGAGACCCAGTACTTC. Protein product: CSARGGVLGGRDGETQYF.

The chain is built from TRBV20-1 and TRBJ2-7; 8 bases map to TRBD2. Germline V gene data show CDR1 as DFQATT and CDR2 as SNEGSKA (reference sequence). The CDR3 length is 13 residues. With V trimmed by 3 bases and J by 2 bases, 3 bases remained unmatched. This CDR3 reads CSASPGGAYEQYF. The CDR3 DNA reads as TGCAGTGCTAGTCCCGGGGGGGCCTACGAGCAGTACTTC.

The table lists this clonotype with many counts. The chain joins TRBV2 to TRBJ2-1, with TRBD2 matching over 7 bases. The trim removed 9 bases at V and 3 bases at J, leaving 8 bases unmatched. Germline-derived CDR1 and CDR2 are SNHLY and FYNNEI. CDR3 length: 14 residues. The CDR3: CARGRGAGYNEQFF. CDR3 coding DNA: TGTGCCAGGGGGAGGGGTGCGGGCTACAATGAGCAGTTCTTC.

This clonotype was counted at least ten times. A much larger clone lies one base from this, so it may be a read error. The chain joins TRBV12-3 or TRBV12-4 to TRBJ2-6, with unresolved D. With 3 bases removed from V and 0 bases from J, the gap between germline ends came to 3 bases. CDR3 length: 14 residues. The CDR3 DNA sequence: TGTGCCAGCAGTTTCAGCTCTGGGGCCAACGTCCTGACTTTC. Encoded protein: CASSFSSGANVLTF.

J is TRBJ2-1 and V is TRBV9; 7 bases fit TRBD2. J gave up 6 bases and V 0 bases, and 3 bases lay outside the gene matches. This CDR3 comprises 14 residues. Per germline, CDR1 SGDLS and CDR2 YYNGEE. The chain's CDR3 is CASSVGGGFNEQFF. CDR3 DNA: TGTGCCAGCAGCGTAGGGGGGGGTTTCAATGAGCAGTTCTTC.

CDR3 protein: CASSGTGGSYGYTF. In nucleotides, the CDR3 is TGTGCCAGCAGTGGGACAGGGGGTAGCTATGGCTACACCTTC. This sequence joins TRBV6-1 and TRBJ1-2; 10 nucleotides match TRBD1. This CDR3 comprises 14 residues. Germline loops: CDR1 MNHNS, CDR2 SASEGT. V trimming: 4 bases; J trimming: 4 bases; junction bases outside the gene matches: 3.

This clonotype was observed a few times. V gene TRBV6-2 or TRBV6-3 combines with J gene TRBJ2-7; tentatively, D is TRBD2 (5 bases). V dropped 10 bases and J dropped 2 bases, with 15 bases sitting between them. Germline V gene lookup returns CDR1 MNHEY and CDR2 SVGEGT. The CDR3 loop spans 13 amino acids. DNA of the CDR3: TGTGCCACCAGGACTGGCGGTACCTACGAGCAGTACTTC. Translated, it gives CATRTGGTYEQYF.

This clonotype was seen a handful of times. This chain links TRBV5-1 with TRBJ2-1; 9 bases map to TRBD1. V shed 4 bases and J 8 bases; nucleotides not matched to a gene: 10. The CDR3 length is 15 residues. The V gene's germline CDR1 is SGHRS and CDR2 YFSETQ. CDR3 sequence (DNA): TGCGCCAGCAGCCGAGTCCCGGGACAGGGCGATGAGCAGTTCTTC. It codes for CASSRVPGQGDEQFF.

This clonotype was detected only a few times. V is TRBV6-5 and J is TRBJ2-7, with TRBD2 identical over 7 bases. This CDR3 is built from 15 residues. Germline V gene lookup returns CDR1 MNHEY and CDR2 SVGAGI. Trimming cost V 0 bases and J 0 bases; bases outside gene matches: 2. The CDR3 loop reads CASSYSWDYSYEQYF. CDR3 DNA: TGTGCCAGCAGTTACTCGTGGGACTACTCCTACGAGCAGTACTTC.

The sample holds a few counts of this clonotype. V is TRBV14 and J is TRBJ1-6; D is perhaps TRBD1 (5 bases). V shed 4 bases and J shed 9 bases, with 16 bases lying between them. The CDR3 loop spans 15 amino acids. Germline V CDR1 and CDR2: SGHDN, FVKESK. CDR3 loop: CASSPQGTKGSPLHF. CDR3 nucleotide sequence: TGTGCCAGCAGCCCTCAGGGAACAAAGGGTTCACCCCTCCACTTT.

This clonotype was seen only a few times. This chain connects TRBV3-1 to TRBJ1-5; D unresolved. CDR3 length equals 15 residues. Looked up from germline, CDR1 is LGHDT and CDR2 is YNNKEL (reference sequence). The V gene lost 0 bases and the J gene lost 3 bases, with 9 bases spanning the gap. CDR3 sequence (DNA): TGTGCCAGCAGCCAAGAATGGGAATCCAATCAGCCCCAGCATTTT. It specifies CASSQEWESNQPQHF.

This clonotype was picked up a small number of times. The V call is TRBV12-3 or TRBV12-4, the J call TRBJ2-1; 13 positions agree with TRBD2. V was pared by 5 bases and J by 8 bases, with 6 bases of the junction left unmatched. CDR3 size: 15 residues. The CDR3: CASSRTSGRLDEQFF. CDR3 in DNA: TGTGCCAGCAGTCGGACTAGCGGGAGACTAGATGAGCAGTTCTTC.

Only a few counts were recorded for this clonotype. The chain couples TRBV28 to TRBJ2-1; TRBD2 is a possible D gene (5 bases). Looked up from germline, CDR1 is MDHEN and CDR2 is SYDVKM. V lost 8 bases and J 11 bases, leaving 22 bases between the germline ends. The CDR3 has 14 residues. This CDR3 is CASLTSGRIHQQFF. The CDR3, as DNA: TGTGCCAGCTTGACAAGCGGCAGAATCCATCAGCAGTTCTTC. Complete variable domain (other parts from reference TRBV28 and TRBJ2-1): DVKVTQSSRYLVKRTGEKVFLECVQDMDHENMFWYRQDPGLGLRLIYFSYDVKMKEKGDIPEGYSVSREKKERFSLILESASTNQTSMYLCASLTSGRIHQQFFGPGTRLTVL.

This clonotype came up a few times. The chain employs TRBV5-1 and TRBJ2-1; the match to TRBD1 covers 9 bases. V shed 1 base and J 9 bases; nucleotides not matched to a gene: 5. The length of the CDR3 is 14 residues. Germline assignment: CDR1 SGHRS and CDR2 YFSETQ. The CDR3: CASSLTGGQSEQFF. CDR3 in DNA: TGCGCCAGCAGCTTGACAGGGGGCCAGAGTGAGCAGTTCTTC. Drawing the rest from reference TRBV5-1 and TRBJ2-1, the complete variable domain is KAGVTQTPRYLIKTRGQQVTLSCSPISGHRSVSWYQQTPGQGLQFLFEYFSETQRNKGNFPGRFSGRQFSNSRSEMNVSTLELGDSALYLCASSLTGGQSEQFFGPGTRLTVL.

This clonotype was detected only a few times. V and J are TRBV28 and TRBJ2-7, with D possibly being TRBD1 or TRBD2 (5 bases each). The CDR3 consists of 14 residues. Germline loops: CDR1 MDHEN, CDR2 SYDVKM. The V end was cut by 5 bases, the J end by 2 bases, with 13 bases between. Written as DNA, the CDR3 is TGTGCCAGCAGTAACACCGGGACCCCCTACGAGCAGTACTTC. It yields the protein CASSNTGTPYEQYF.

This clonotype has a handful of counts. This chain links TRBV6-1 with TRBJ2-7, with D possibly TRBD1 on 6 matching bases. This CDR3 has 15 residues. Germline V gene lookup returns CDR1 MNHNS and CDR2 SASEGT. Trimming cost V 6 bases and J 0 bases, with 15 bases left between them. CDR3 coding DNA: TGTGCCAGCAGCCTATCCAGGGGACGCTCCTACGAGCAGTACTTC. Protein product: CASSLSRGRSYEQYF.

This clonotype has a count of ten or more. This CDR3 is CASFPGQPQHF. In nucleotides, the CDR3 is TGTGCCAGCTTCCCTGGTCAGCCCCAGCATTTT. V is TRBV6-2 or TRBV6-3 and J is TRBJ1-5; no firm D call. The CDR3 has 11 residues. V was cut by 8 bases and J by 6 bases, with 8 bases left in between. Germline assignment: CDR1 MNHEY and CDR2 SVGEGT.

This rearrangement joins TRBV19 to TRBJ2-1; 8 bases are shared with TRBD1. CDR3 length: 15 residues. With 7 bases clipped from V and 3 bases from J, the junction kept 8 bases outside the gene matches. CDR1 is LNHDA and CDR2 is SQIVND in the germline V gene (reference sequence). This CDR3 reads CASIDWTGFYNEQFF. In DNA form, the CDR3 reads TGTGCCAGTATAGACTGGACAGGGTTCTACAATGAGCAGTTCTTC.

The chain employs TRBV11-3 and TRBJ1-1; D ambiguous. The CDR3 covers 13 residues. The germline gives CDR1 SGHNT, CDR2 YENEEA. Trimming left V 2 bases short and J 4 bases short, with 8 bases between. CDR3 protein: CASSLSFSTEAFF. The DNA of the CDR3 is TGTGCCAGCAGCTTAAGTTTTAGCACTGAAGCTTTCTTT.

Details on this clonotype: A read error may produce the germline difference seen at one junction end. The rearrangement uses TRBV7-9 and TRBJ2-7; 9 bases are shared with TRBD2. Germline CDR1 reads SEHNR; CDR2 reads FQNEAQ (reference sequence). This CDR3 has 17 residues. CDR3 in amino acids: CASSSGALAGDSHEQYF. The CDR3, as DNA: TGTGCCAGCAGCTCGGGGGCTTTAGCGGGAGACTCCCACGAGCAGTACTTC.